The T cell receptor beta chain under discussion was sequenced for a study of blood T cell repertoires in COVID-19. Study as a whole: Whether acute or convalescent, the COVID-19 samples came from the United States, Italy and Spain.

In the authors' workflow: Estimation of nucleated cell counts was performed using reference gene primer amplification. The data were produced by immunoSEQ multiplex PCR, yet TCRdb's version contains in-frame clones alone and is incomplete. The D gene and trimming were derived from the DNA, and the V and J assignments and clone size from that table. Here the sample spans around 70,000 clones, under 90% being singletons. The CDR3 extends over 18 amino acids. In germline, CDR1 is SGHDT, CDR2 YYEEEE. The J segment lost 0 bases and the V segment lost 3 bases, leaving 12 bases of the junction unmatched. The rearrangement links TRBV5-6 to TRBJ1-5; 7 bases are a match to TRBD1. Sequencing was done on a sample of peripheral blood. The TCR sequence derives from a man aged 70 or older who had recovered from COVID-19. The CDR3 sequence: CASSYSRDSLYSNQPQHF. Written as DNA, the CDR3 is TGTGCCAGCAGCTATAGCCGGGACAGCCTTTATAGCAATCAGCCCCAGCATTTT.